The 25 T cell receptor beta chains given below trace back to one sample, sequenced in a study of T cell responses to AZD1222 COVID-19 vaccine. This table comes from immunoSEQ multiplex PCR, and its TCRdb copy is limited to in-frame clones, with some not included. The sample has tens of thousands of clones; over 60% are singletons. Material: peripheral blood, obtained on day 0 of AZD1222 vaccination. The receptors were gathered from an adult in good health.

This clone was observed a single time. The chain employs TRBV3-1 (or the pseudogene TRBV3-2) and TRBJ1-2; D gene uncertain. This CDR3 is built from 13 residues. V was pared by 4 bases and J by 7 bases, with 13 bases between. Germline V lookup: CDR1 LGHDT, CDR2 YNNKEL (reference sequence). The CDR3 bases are TGTGCCAGCAGCCCCGAAGCGCGAGGTGGCTACACCTTC. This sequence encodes CASSPEARGGYTF.

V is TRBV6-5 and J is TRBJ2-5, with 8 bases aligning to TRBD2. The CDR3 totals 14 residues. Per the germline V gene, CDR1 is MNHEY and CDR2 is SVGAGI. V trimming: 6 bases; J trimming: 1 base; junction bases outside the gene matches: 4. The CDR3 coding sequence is TGTGCCAGCAGCTTTAGCGGGGCCCAAGAGACCCAGTACTTC. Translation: CASSFSGAQETQYF.

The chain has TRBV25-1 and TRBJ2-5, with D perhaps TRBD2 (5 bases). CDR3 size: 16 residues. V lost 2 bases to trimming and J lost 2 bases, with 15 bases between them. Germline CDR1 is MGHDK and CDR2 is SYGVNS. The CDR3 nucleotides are TGTGCCAGCAGTGAAATTCTGGCTAGCTTTCAAGAGACCCAGTACTTC. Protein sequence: CASSEILASFQETQYF.

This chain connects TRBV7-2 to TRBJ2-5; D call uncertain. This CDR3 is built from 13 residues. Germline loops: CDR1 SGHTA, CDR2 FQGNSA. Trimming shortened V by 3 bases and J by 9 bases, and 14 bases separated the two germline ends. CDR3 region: CASSLIPSRPQYF. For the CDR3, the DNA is TGTGCCAGCAGCTTGATACCCTCCCGACCCCAGTACTTC.

In DNA, the CDR3 is TGTGCCAGCAGCTACGGGGCCCCCTATGGCTACACCTTC. This sequence encodes CASSYGAPYGYTF. J is TRBJ1-2 and V is TRBV7-2; TRBD1 is a possible D gene (5 bases). The CDR3 consists of 13 residues. Germline loops: CDR1 SGHTA, CDR2 FQGNSA. V lost 4 bases to trimming and J lost 4 bases, with 10 bases between them. Full variable domain (remainder filled in from reference TRBV7-2 and TRBJ1-2): GAGVSQSPSNKVTEKGKDVELRCDPISGHTALYWYRQSLGQGLEFLIYFQGNSAPDKSGLPSDRFSAERTGGSVSTLTIQRTQQEDSAVYLCASSYGAPYGYTFGSGTRLTVV.

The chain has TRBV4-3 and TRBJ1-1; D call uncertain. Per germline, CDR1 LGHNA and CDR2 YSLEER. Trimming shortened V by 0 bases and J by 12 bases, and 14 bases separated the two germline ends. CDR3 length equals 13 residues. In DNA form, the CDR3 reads TGCGCCAGCAGCCAAGATATGGTTAAAGCGTCTTTCTTT. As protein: CASSQDMVKASFF.

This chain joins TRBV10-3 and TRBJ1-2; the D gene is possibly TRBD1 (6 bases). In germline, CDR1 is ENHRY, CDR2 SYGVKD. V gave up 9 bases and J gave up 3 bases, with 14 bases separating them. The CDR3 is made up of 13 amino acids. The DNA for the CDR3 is TGTGCCATTGGGGGGGGGCCTGACTATGGCTACACCTTC. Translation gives CAIGGGPDYGYTF.

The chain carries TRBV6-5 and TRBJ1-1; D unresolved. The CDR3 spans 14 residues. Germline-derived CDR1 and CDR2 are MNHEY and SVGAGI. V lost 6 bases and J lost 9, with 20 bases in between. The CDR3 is CASSSPDALVKAFF. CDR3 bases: TGTGCCAGCAGCAGCCCGGACGCTTTGGTTAAAGCTTTCTTT.

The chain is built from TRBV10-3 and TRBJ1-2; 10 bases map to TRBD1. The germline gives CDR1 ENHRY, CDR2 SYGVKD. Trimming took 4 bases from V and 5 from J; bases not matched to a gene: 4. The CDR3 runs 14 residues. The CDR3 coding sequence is TGTGCCATCAGTGCCGGGACAGGGGAGTATGGCTACACCTTC. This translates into CAISAGTGEYGYTF.

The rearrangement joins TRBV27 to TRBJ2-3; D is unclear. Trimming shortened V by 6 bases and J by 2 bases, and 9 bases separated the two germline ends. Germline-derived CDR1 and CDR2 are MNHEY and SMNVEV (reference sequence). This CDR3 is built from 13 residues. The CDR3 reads CASSPQVTDTQYF. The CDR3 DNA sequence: TGTGCCAGCAGCCCCCAGGTCACAGATACGCAGTATTTT.

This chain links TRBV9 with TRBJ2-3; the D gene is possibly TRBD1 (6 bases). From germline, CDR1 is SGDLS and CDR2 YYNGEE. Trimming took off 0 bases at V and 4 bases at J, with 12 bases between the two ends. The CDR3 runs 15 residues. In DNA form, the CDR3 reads TGTGCCAGCAGCGTAGAGGGCAGGGGAGCAGATACGCAGTATTTT. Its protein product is CASSVEGRGADTQYF.

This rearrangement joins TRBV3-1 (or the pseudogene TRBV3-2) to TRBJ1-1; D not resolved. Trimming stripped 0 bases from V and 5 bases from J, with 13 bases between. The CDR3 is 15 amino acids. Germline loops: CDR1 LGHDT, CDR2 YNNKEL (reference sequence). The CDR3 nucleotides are TGTGCCAGCAGCCAAGATCTCAGTAGGAGTACTGAAGCTTTCTTT. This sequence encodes CASSQDLSRSTEAFF.

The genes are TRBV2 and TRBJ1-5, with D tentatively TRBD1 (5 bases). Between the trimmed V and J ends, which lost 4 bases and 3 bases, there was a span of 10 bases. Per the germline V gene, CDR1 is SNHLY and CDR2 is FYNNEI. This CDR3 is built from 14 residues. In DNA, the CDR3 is TGTGCCAGCAGTGGGGGCAGGGTCAATCAGCCCCAGCATTTT. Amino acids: CASSGGRVNQPQHF.

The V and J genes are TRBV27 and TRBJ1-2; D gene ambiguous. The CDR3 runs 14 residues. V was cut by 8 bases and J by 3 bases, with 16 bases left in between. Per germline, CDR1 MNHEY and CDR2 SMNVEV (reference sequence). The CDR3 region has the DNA TGTGCCAGCCGACCCGGCGGATCGTACTATGGCTACACCTTC. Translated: CASRPGGSYYGYTF.

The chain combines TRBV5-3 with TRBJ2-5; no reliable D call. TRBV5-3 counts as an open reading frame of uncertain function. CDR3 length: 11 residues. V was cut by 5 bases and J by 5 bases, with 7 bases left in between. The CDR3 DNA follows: TGTGCCAGAAGAGTTGGGGAGACCCAGTACTTC. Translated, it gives CARRVGETQYF.

This CDR3 reads CASSYSSGGHQETQYF. CDR3 bases: TGTGCCAGCAGTTACTCGAGCGGGGGGCACCAAGAGACCCAGTACTTC. V is TRBV6-2 or TRBV6-3 and J is TRBJ2-5; 9 bases map to TRBD2. This CDR3 is built from 16 residues. CDR1 is MNHEY, CDR2 SVGEGT, per germline. V gave up 0 bases and J gave up 0 bases; unmatched junction bases: 2.

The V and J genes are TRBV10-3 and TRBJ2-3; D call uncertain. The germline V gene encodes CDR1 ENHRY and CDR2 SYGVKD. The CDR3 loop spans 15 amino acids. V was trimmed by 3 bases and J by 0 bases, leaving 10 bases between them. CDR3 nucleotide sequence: TGTGCCATCAGTGATTTGGAGTCCAGCACAGATACGCAGTATTTT. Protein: CAISDLESSTDTQYF.

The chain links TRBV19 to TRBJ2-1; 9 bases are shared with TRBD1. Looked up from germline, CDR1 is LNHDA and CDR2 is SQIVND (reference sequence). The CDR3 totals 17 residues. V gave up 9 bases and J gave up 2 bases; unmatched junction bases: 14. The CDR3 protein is CASIGQGNLVPYNEQFF. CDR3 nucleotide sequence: TGTGCCAGCATCGGACAGGGGAACTTGGTGCCCTACAATGAGCAGTTCTTC. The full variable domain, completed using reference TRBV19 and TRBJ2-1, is DGGITQSPKYLFRKEGQNVTLSCEQNLNHDAMYWYRQDPGQGLRLIYYSQIVNDFQKGDIAEGYSVSREKKESFPLTVTSAQKNPTAFYLCASIGQGNLVPYNEQFFGPGTRLTVL.

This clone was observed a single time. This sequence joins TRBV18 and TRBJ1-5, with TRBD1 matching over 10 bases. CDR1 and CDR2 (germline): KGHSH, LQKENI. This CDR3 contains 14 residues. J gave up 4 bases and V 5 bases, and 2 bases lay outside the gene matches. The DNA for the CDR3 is TGTGCCAGCTCAGGACAGGGGGAAAATCAGCCCCAGCATTTT. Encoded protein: CASSGQGENQPQHF.

The CDR3 spells CSANGAGRTEAFF. The CDR3 bases are TGCAGCGCGAACGGGGCAGGGCGGACTGAAGCTTTCTTT. V gene TRBV29-1 combines with J gene TRBJ1-1; D is possibly TRBD1 (5 bases). This CDR3 region has 13 residues. V lost 7 bases, J lost 5 bases, and 17 bases lay in between. Germline V lookup: CDR1 SQVTM, CDR2 ANQGSEA.

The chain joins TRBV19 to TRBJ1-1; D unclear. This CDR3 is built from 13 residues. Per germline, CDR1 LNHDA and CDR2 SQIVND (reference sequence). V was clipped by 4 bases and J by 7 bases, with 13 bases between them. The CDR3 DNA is TGTGCCAGTAGTAGCGTGTTAGGCAGTGAAGCTTTCTTT. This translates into CASSSVLGSEAFF.

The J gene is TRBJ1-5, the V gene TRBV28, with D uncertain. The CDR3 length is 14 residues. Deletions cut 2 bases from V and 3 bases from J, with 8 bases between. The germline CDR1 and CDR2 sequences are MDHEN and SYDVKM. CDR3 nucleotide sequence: TGTGCCAGCAGTTTAAGGGAATACAATCAGCCCCAGCATTTT. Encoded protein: CASSLREYNQPQHF.

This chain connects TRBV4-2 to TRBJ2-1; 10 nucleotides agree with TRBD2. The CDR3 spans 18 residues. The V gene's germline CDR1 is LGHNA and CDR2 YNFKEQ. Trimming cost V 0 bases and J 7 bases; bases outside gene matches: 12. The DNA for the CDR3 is TGTGCCAGCAGCCAAGACCCTATTAGGAGCGGGGGGGTAAATGAGCAGTTCTTC. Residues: CASSQDPIRSGGVNEQFF.

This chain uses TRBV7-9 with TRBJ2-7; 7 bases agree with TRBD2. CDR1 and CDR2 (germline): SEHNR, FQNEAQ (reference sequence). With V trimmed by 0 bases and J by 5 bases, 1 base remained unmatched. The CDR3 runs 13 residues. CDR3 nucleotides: TGTGCCAGCAGCTTAGCGGGGGGGAACGAGCAGTACTTC. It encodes CASSLAGGNEQYF.

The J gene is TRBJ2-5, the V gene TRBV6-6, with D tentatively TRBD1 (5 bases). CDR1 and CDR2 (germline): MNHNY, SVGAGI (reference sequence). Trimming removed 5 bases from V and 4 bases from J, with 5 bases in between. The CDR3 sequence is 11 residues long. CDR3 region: CASSRGETQYF. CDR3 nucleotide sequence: TGTGCCAGCAGTAGGGGAGAGACCCAGTACTTC.